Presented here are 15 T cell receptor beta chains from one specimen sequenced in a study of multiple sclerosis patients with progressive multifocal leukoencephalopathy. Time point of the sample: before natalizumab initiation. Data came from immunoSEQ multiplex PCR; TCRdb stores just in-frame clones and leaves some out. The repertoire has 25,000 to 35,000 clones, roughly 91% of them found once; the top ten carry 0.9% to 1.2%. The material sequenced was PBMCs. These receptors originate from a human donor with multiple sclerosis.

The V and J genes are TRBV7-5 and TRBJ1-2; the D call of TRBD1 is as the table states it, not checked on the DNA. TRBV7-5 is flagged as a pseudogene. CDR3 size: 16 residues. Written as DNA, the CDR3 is TGTGCCAGAAGCTTAACGCACGGGACACCCCCCGCGGGCTACACCTTC. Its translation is CARSLTHGTPPAGYTF.

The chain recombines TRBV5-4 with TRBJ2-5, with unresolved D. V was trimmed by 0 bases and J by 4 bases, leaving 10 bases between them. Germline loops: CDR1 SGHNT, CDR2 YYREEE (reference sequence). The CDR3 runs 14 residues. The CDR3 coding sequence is TGTGCCAGCAGCTTGGAGGCAGGAAGAGAGACCCAGTACTTC. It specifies CASSLEAGRETQYF. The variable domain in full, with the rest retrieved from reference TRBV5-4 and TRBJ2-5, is ETGVTQSPTHLIKTRGQQVTLRCSSQSGHNTVSWYQQALGQGPQFIFQYYREEENGRGNFPPRFSGLQFPNYSSELNVNALELDDSALYLCASSLEAGRETQYFGPGTRLLVL.

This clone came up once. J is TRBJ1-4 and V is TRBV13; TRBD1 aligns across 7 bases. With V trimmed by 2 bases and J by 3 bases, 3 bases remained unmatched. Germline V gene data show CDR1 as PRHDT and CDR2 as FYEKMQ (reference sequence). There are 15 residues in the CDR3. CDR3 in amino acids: CASSLSRGSNEKLFF. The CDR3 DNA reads TGTGCCAGCAGCTTAAGCAGGGGGTCTAATGAAAAACTGTTTTTT.

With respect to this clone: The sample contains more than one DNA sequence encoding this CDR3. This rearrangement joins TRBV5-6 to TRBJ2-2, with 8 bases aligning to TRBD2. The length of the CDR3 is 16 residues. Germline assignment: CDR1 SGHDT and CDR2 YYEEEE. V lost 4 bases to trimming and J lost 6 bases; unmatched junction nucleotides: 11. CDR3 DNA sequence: TGTGCCAGCAGCCCCTTCGGCGGGGGGATAGCCGGGGAGCTGTTTTTT. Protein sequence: CASSPFGGGIAGELFF.

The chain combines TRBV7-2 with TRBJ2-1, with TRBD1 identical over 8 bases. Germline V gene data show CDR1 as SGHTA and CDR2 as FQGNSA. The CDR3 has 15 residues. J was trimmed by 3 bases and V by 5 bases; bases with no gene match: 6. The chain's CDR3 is CASSGGTGRYNEQFF. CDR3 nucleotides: TGTGCCAGCAGCGGGGGGACAGGACGCTACAATGAGCAGTTCTTC.

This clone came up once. The chain's CDR3 is CASSLGDSNQPQHF. The DNA for the CDR3 is TGTGCCAGCAGCTTAGGGGACAGTAATCAGCCCCAGCATTTT. The chain carries TRBV13 and TRBJ1-5, with TRBD1 as a possible D gene (6 bases). Germline-derived CDR1 and CDR2 are PRHDT and FYEKMQ (reference sequence). Trimming left V 0 bases short and J 4 bases short, with 7 bases between. The CDR3 spans 14 residues.

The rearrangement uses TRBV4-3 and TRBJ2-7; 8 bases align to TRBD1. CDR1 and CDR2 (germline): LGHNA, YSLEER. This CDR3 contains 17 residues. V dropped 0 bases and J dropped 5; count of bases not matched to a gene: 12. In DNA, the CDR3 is TGCGCCAGCAGCCAAGATGGGATCGGACAGGGTCATAACGAGCAGTACTTC. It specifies CASSQDGIGQGHNEQYF.

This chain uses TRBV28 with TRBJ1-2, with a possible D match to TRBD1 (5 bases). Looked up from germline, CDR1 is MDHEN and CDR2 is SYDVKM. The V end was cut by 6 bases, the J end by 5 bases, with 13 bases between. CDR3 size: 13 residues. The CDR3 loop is CASRLTAQYGYTF. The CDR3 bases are TGTGCCAGCAGACTGACAGCCCAATATGGCTACACCTTC.

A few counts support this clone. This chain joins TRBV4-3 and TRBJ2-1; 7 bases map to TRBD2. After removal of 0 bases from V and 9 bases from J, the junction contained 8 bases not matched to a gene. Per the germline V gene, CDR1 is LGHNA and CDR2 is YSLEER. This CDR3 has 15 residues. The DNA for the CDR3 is TGCGCCAGCAGCCAAGAATTCGCGGGGGATAGTGAGCAGTTCTTC. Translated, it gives CASSQEFAGDSEQFF.

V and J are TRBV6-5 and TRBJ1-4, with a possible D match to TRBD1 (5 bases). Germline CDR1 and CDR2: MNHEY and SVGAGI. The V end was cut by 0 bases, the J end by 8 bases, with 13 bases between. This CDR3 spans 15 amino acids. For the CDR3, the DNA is TGTGCCAGCAGTTACTCGAGCGGGGGGTCCGAAAAACTGTTTTTT. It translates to CASSYSSGGSEKLFF.

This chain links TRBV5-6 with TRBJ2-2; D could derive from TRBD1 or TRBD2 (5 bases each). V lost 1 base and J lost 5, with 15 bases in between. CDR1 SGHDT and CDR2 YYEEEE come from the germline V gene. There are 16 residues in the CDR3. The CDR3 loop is CASSLYEGRWTGELFF. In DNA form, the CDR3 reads TGTGCCAGCAGCTTGTACGAGGGGCGTTGGACCGGGGAGCTGTTTTTT.

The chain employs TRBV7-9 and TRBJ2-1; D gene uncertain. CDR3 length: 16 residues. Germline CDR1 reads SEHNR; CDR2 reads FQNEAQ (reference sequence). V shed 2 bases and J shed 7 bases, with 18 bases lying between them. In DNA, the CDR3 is TGTGCCAGCAGCTTAAATGTATGGCAAACTGGGAATGAGCAGTTCTTC. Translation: CASSLNVWQTGNEQFF.

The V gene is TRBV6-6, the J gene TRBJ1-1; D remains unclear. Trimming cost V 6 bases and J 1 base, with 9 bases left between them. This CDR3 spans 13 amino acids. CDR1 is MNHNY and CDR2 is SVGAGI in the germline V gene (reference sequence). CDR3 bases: TGTGCCAGCAGACGACAAGGGAACACTGAAGCTTTCTTT. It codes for CASRRQGNTEAFF.

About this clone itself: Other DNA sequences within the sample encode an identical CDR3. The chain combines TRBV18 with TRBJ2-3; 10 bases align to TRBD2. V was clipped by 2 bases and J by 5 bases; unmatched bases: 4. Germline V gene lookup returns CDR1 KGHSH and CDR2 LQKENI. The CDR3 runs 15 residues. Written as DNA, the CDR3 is TGTGCCAGCTCACCAAGCGGGGGGGCCCGAGATACGCAGTATTTT. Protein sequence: CASSPSGGARDTQYF.

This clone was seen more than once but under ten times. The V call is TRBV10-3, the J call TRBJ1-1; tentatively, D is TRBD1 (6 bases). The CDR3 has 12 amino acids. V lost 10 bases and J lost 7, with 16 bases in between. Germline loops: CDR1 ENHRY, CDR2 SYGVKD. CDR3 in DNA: TGTGCCAGCATCCAGGGGAATGGTGAAGCTTTCTTT. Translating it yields CASIQGNGEAFF.